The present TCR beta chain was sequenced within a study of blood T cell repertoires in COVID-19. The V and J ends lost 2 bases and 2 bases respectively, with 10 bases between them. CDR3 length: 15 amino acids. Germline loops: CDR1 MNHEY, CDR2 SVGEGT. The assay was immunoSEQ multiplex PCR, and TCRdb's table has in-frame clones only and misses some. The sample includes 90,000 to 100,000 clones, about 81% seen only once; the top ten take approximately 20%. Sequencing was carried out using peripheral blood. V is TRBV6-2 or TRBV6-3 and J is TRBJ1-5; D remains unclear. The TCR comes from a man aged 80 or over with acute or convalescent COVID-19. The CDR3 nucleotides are TGTGCCAGCAGTTACGGAGCGGGAGGCAATCAGCCCCAGCATTTT. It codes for CASSYGAGGNQPQHF.